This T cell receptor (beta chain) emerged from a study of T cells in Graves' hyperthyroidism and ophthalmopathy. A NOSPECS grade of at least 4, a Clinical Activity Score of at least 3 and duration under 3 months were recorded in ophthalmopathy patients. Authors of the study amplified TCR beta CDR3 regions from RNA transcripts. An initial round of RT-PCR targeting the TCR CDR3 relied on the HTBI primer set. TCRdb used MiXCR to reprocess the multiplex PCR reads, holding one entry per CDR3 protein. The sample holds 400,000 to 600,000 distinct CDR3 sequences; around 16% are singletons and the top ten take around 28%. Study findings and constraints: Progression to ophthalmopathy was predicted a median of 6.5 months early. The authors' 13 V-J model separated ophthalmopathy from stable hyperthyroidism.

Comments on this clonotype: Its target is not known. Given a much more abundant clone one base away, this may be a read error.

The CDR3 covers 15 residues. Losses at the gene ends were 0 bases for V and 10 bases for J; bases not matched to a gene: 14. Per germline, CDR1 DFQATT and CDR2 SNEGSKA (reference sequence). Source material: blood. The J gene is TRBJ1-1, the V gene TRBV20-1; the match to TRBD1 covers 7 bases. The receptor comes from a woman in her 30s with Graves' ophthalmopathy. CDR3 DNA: TGCAGTGCTAGAGATGGAGAGACAGGGTCCCCTGCAGCTTTCTTT. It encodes CSARDGETGSPAAFF.